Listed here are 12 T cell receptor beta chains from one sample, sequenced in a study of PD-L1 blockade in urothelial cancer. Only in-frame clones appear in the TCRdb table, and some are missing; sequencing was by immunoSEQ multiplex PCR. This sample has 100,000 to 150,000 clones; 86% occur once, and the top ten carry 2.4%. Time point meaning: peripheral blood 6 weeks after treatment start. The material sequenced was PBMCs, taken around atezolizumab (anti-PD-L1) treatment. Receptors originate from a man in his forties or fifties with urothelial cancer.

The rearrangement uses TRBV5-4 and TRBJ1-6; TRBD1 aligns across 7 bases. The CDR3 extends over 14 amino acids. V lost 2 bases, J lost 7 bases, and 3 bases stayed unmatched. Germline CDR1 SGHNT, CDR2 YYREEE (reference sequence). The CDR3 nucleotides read TGTGCCAGCAGCTTAAGACAGGGAAATTCACCCCTCCACTTT. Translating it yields CASSLRQGNSPLHF. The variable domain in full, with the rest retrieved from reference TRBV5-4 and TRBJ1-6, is ETGVTQSPTHLIKTRGQQVTLRCSSQSGHNTVSWYQQALGQGPQFIFQYYREEENGRGNFPPRFSGLQFPNYSSELNVNALELDDSALYLCASSLRQGNSPLHFGNGTRLTVT.

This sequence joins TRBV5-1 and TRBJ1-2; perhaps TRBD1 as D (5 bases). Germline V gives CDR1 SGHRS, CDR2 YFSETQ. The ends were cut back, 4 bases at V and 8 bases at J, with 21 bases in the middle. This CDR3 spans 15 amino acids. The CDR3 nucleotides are TGCGCCAGCAGCCCCTCAGGGAGGGCGACCGGGGGCTACACCTTC. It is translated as CASSPSGRATGGYTF. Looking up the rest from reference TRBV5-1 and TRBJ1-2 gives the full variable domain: KAGVTQTPRYLIKTRGQQVTLSCSPISGHRSVSWYQQTPGQGLQFLFEYFSETQRNKGNFPGRFSGRQFSNSRSEMNVSTLELGDSALYLCASSPSGRATGGYTFGSGTRLTVV.

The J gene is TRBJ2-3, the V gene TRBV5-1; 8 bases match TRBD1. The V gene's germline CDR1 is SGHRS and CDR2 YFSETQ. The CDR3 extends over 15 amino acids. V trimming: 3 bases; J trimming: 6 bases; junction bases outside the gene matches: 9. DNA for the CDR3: TGCGCCAGCAGCTATAACGGACAGGGCGTGGATACGCAGTATTTT. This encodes CASSYNGQGVDTQYF.

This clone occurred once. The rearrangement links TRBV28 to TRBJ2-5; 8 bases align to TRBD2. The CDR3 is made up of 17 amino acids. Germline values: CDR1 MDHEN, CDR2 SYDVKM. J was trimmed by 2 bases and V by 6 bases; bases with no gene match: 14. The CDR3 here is CASRRGLAGMGQETQYF. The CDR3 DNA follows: TGTGCCAGCAGAAGAGGACTAGCTGGGATGGGGCAAGAGACCCAGTACTTC. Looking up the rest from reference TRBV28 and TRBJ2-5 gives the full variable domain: DVKVTQSSRYLVKRTGEKVFLECVQDMDHENMFWYRQDPGLGLRLIYFSYDVKMKEKGDIPEGYSVSREKKERFSLILESASTNQTSMYLCASRRGLAGMGQETQYFGPGTRLLVL.

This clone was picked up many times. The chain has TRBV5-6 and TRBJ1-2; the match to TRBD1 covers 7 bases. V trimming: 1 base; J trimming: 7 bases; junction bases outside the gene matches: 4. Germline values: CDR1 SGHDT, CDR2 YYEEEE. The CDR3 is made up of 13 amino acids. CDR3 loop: CASSLTGEAGYTF. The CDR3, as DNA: TGTGCCAGCAGCTTGACAGGGGAGGCTGGCTACACCTTC. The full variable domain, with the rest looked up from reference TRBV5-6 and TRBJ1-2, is DAGVTQSPTHLIKTRGQQVTLRCSPKSGHDTVSWYQQALGQGPQFIFQYYEEEERQRGNFPDRFSGHQFPNYSSELNVNALLLGDSALYLCASSLTGEAGYTFGSGTRLTVV.

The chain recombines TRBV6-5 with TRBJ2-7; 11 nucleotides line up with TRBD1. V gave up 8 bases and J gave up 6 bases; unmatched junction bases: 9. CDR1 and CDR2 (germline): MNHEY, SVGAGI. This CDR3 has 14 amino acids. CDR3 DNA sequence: TGTGCCAGCGGTGCTTCCGGGACAGGGGGCGAGCAGTACTTC. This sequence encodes CASGASGTGGEQYF.

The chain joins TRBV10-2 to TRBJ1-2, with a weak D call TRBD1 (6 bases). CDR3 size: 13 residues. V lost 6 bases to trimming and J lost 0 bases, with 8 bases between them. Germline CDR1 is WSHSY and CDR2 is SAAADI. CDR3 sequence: CASSTGPNYGYTF. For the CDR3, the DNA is TGCGCCAGCAGCACAGGGCCTAACTATGGCTACACCTTC.

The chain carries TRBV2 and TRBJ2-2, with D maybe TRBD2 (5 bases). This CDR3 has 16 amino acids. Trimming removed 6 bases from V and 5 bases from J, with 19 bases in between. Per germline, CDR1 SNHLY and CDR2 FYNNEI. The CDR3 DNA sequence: TGTGCCAGCAGGGGAAGTAGGCTAGCTCTAACCGGGGAGCTGTTTTTT. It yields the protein CASRGSRLALTGELFF. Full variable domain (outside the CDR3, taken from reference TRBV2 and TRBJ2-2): EPEVTQTPSHQVTQMGQEVILRCVPISNHLYFYWYRQILGQKVEFLVSFYNNEISEKSEIFDDQFSVERPDGSNFTLKIRSTKLEDSAMYFCASRGSRLALTGELFFGEGSRLTVL.

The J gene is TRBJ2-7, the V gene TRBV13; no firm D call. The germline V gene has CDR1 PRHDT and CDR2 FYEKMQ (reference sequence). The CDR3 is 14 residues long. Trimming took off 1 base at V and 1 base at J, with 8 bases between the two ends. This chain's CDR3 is CASSLDSTSYEQYF. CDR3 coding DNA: TGTGCCAGCAGCTTAGACTCTACTTCCTACGAGCAGTACTTC.

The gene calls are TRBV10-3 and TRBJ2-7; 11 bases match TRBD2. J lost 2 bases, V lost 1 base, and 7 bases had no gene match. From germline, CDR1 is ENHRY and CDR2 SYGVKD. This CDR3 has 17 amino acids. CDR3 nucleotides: TGTGCCATCAGTGAGTGGAGGCTAGCGGGAGGAACCTACGAGCAGTACTTC. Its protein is CAISEWRLAGGTYEQYF.

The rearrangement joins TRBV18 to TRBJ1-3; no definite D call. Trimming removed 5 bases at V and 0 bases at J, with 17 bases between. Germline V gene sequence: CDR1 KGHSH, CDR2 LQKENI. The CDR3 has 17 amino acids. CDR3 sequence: CASSNAMRSHSGNTIYF. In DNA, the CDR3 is TGTGCCAGCTCAAATGCGATGAGGTCCCACTCTGGAAACACCATATATTTT.

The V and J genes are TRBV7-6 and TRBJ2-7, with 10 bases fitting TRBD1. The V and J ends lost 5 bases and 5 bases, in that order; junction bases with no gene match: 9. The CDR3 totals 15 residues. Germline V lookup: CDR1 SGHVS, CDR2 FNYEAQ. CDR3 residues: CASSRAPGQGNEQYF. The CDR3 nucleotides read TGTGCCAGCAGCCGCGCCCCGGGACAGGGGAACGAGCAGTACTTC.